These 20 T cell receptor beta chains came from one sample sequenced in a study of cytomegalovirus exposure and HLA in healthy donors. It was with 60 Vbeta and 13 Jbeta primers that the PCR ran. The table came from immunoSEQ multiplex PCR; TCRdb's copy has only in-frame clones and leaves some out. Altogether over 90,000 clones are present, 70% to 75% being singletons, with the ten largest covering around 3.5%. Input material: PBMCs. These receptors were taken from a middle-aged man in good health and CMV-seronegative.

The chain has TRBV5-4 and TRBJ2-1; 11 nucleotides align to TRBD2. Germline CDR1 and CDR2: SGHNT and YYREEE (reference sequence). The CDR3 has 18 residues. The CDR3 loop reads CATREGLAGGPSYNEQFF. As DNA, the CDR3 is TGTGCAACGAGAGAAGGGCTAGCGGGGGGACCTTCCTACAATGAGCAGTTCTTC.

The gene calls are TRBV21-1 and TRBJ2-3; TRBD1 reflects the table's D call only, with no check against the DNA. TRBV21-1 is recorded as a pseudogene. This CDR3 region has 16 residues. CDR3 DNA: TGTGCCAGCAGCAAAGTAGACAGGGGGCCGACAGATACGCAGTATTTT. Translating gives CASSKVDRGPTDTQYF.

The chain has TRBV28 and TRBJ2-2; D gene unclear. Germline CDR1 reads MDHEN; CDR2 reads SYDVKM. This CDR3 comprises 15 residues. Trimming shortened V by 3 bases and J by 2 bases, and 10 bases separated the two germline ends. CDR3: CASSFPVGNTGELFF. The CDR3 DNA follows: TGTGCCAGCAGTTTTCCGGTGGGCAACACCGGGGAGCTGTTTTTT.

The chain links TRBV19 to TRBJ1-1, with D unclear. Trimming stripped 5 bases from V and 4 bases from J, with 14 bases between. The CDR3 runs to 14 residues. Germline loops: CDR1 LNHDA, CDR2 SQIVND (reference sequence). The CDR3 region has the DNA TGTGCCAGTAGTCGAACACGGAGTAGCACTGAAGCTTTCTTT. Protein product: CASSRTRSSTEAFF.

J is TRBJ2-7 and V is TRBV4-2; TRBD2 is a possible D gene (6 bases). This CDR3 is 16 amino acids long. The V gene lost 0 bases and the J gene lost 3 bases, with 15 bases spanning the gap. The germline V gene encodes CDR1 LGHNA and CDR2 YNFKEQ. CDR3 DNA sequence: TGTGCCAGCAGCCAAGAGAAAGCGGGCAGGAACTACGAGCAGTACTTC. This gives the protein CASSQEKAGRNYEQYF.

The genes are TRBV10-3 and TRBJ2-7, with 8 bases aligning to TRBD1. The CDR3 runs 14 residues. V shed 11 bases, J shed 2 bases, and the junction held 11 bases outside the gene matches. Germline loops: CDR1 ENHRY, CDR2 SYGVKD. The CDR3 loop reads CAVSGQGAAYEQYF. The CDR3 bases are TGTGCCGTATCCGGACAGGGCGCAGCCTACGAGCAGTACTTC.

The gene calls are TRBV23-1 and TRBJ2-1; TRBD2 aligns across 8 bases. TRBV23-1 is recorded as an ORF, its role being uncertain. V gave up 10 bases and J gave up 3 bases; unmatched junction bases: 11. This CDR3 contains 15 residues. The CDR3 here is CANRTGTSNYNEQFF. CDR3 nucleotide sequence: TGCGCCAACCGAACCGGGACTAGTAACTACAATGAGCAGTTCTTC.

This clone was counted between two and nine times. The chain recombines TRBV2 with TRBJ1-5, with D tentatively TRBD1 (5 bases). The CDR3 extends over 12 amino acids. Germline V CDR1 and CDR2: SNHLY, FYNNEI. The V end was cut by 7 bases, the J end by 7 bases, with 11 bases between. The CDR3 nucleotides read TGTGCCAGCACTGGAGGGGAGCAGCCCCAGCATTTT. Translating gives CASTGGEQPQHF.

CDR3 DNA sequence: TGCGCCAGCAGTGCGGGACAGGCCAAAAACATTCAGTACTTC. Its translation: CASSAGQAKNIQYF. This chain uses TRBV5-1 with TRBJ2-4, with a possible D match to TRBD1 (7 bases). CDR3 length equals 14 residues. Germline lookup yields CDR1 SGHRS and CDR2 YFSETQ. With 5 bases removed from V and 1 base from J, the gap between germline ends came to 10 bases.

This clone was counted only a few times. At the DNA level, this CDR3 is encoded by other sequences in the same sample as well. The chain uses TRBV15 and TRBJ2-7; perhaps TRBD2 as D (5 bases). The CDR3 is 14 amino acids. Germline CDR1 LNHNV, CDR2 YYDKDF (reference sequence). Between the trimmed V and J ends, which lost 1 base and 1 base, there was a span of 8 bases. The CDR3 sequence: CATSRGGDSYEQYF. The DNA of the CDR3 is TGTGCCACCAGCAGAGGGGGAGATTCCTACGAGCAGTACTTC.

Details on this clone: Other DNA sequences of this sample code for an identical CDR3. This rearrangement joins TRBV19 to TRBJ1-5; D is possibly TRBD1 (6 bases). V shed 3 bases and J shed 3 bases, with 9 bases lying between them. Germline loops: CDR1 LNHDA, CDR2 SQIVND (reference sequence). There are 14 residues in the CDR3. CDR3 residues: CASSIRDTNQPQHF. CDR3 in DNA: TGTGCCAGTAGTATTCGGGACACCAATCAGCCCCAGCATTTT.

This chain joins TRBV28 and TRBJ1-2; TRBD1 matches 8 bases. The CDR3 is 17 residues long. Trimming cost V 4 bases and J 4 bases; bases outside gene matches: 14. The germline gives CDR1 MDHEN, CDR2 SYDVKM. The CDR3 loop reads CASSSHTTGAGLYGYTF. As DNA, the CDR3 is TGTGCCAGCAGTTCCCACACGACAGGGGCGGGACTCTATGGCTACACCTTC.

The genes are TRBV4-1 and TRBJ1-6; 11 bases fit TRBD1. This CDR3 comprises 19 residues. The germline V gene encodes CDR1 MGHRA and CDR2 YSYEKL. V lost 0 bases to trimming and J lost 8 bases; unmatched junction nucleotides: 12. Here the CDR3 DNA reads TGCGCCAGCAGCCAAGATCTTGGACAGGGGGCGCTAAGCCATTCACCCCTCCACTTT. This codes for CASSQDLGQGALSHSPLHF.

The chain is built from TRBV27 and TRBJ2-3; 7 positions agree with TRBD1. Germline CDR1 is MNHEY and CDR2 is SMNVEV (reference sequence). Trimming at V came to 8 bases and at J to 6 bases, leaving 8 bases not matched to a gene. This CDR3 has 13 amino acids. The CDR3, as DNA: TGTGCCAGCGGCATTCGGGGACAGGATACGCAGTATTTT. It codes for CASGIRGQDTQYF.

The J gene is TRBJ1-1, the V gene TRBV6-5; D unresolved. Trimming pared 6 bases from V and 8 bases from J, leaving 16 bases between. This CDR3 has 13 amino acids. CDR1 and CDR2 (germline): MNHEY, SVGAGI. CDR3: CASSYTLQAEAFF. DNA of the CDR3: TGTGCCAGCAGCTACACTTTGCAGGCGGAAGCTTTCTTT.

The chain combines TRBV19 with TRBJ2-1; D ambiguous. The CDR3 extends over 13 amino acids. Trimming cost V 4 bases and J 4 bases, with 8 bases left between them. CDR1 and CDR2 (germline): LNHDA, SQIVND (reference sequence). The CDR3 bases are TGTGCCAGTAGTACTACAGAATACAATGAGCAGTTCTTC. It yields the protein CASSTTEYNEQFF.

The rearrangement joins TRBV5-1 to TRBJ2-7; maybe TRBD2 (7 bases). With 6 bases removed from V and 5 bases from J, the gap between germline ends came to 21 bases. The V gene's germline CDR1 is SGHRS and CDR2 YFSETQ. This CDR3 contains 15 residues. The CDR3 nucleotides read TGCGCCAGCAACCCCCGGGGGGCGATGTCCCACGAGCAGTACTTC. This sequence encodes CASNPRGAMSHEQYF. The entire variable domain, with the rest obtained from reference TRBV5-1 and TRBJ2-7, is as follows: KAGVTQTPRYLIKTRGQQVTLSCSPISGHRSVSWYQQTPGQGLQFLFEYFSETQRNKGNFPGRFSGRQFSNSRSEMNVSTLELGDSALYLCASNPRGAMSHEQYFGPGTRLTVT.

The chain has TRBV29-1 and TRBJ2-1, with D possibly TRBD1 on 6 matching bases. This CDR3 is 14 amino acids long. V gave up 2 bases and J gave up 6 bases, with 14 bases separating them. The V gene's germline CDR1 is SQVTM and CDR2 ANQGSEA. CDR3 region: CSVELARTVNEQFF. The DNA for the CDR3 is TGCAGCGTTGAACTGGCGCGGACAGTCAATGAGCAGTTCTTC.

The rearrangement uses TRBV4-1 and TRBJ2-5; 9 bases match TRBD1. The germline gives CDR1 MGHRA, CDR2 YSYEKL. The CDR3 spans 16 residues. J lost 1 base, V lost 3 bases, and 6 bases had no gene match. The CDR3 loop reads CASSQGQGWSQETQYF. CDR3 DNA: TGCGCCAGCAGCCAGGGACAGGGTTGGTCCCAAGAGACCCAGTACTTC.

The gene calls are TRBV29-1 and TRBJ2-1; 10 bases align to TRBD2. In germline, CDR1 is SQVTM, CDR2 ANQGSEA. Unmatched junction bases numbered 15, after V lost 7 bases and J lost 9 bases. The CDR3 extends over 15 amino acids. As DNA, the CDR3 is TGCAGCGATATAACTAGCGGGACAATGAGCGGTGAGCAGTTCTTC. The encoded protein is CSDITSGTMSGEQFF.